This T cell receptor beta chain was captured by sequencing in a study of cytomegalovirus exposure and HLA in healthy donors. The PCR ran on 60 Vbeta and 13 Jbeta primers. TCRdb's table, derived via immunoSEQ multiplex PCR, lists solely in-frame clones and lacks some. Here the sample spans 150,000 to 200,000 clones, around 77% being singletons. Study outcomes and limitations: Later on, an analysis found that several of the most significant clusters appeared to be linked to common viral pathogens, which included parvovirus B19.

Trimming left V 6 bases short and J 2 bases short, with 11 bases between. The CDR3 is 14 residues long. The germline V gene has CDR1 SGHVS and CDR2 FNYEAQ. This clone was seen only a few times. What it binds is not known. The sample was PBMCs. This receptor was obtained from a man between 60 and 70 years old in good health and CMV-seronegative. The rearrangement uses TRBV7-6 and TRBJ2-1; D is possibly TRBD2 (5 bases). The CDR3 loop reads CASSSTGAYNEQFF. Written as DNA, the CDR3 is TGTGCCAGCAGTTCAACCGGGGCCTACAATGAGCAGTTCTTC.